A few counts support the clone carrying this TCR beta chain. The sample originates from a study of blood T cell repertoires in COVID-19. Study context: Specimens from acute and convalescent COVID-19 originated in the United States, Italy and Spain. T cells, B-cell-depleted T cells, or PBMCs supplied cDNA or gDNA.

This CDR3 contains 17 residues. V dropped 4 bases and J dropped 7; count of bases not matched to a gene: 12. Looked up from germline, CDR1 is SGHRS and CDR2 is YFSETQ. As processed by the authors: Estimation of nucleated cell counts was performed using reference gene primer amplification. The table came from immunoSEQ multiplex PCR; TCRdb's copy has only in-frame clones and leaves some out. Clone size and V and J calls were adopted from that table, with D and trimming inferred from the DNA. This table holds about 160,000 clones, almost 85% found once. V gene TRBV5-1 combines with J gene TRBJ2-1; 12 positions agree with TRBD2. The source is a woman of 80 years or more with acute or convalescent COVID-19. Sequences were obtained from peripheral blood. The CDR3, as DNA: TGCGCCAGCAGCCTCAATTCCTGGACTAGCGGGGCTAATGAGCAGTTCTTC. Translated: CASSLNSWTSGANEQFF.